This T cell receptor beta chain originates from a study of T-cell reconstitution after alpha-beta-depleted transplantation in children. Germline V gene lookup returns CDR1 MGHDK and CDR2 SYGVNS. V was cut by 2 bases and J by 5 bases, with 13 bases left in between. The CDR3 spans 14 residues. This clonotype occurred a few times. Preparation of the TCRbeta library was carried out with unique molecular identifiers. TCRdb re-derived calls from the PCR reads in MiXCR, one entry per CDR3 protein. This sample has 350,000 to 400,000 distinct CDR3 sequences, with just over 20% found just once. The rearrangement uses TRBV25-1 and TRBJ2-7; D is undetermined. The starting material was PBMCs from the stem cell graft donor, obtained from the stem cell graft. This sequence originates from a human donor who donated a stem cell graft to a child with acute myeloid leukemia. CDR3 nucleotides: TGTGCCAGCAGTGAAGACGGGTTCGTGAACGAGCAGTACTTC. This sequence encodes CASSEDGFVNEQYF.